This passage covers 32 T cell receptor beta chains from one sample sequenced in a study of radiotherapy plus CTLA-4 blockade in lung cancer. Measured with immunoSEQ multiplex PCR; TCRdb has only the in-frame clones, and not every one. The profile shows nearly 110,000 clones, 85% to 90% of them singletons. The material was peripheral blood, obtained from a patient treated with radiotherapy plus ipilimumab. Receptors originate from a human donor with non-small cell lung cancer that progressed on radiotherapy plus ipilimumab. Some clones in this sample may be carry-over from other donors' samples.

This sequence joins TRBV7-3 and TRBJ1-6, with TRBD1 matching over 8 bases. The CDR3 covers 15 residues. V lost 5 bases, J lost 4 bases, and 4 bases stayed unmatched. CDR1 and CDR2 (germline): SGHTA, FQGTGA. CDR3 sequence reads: CASSPGTGYNSPLHF. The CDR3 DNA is TGTGCCAGCAGCCCCGGGACAGGTTATAATTCACCCCTCCACTTT.

In nucleotides, the CDR3 is TGTGCCACCAGGGACAGGGCAGAATATGGCTACACCTTC. As protein: CATRDRAEYGYTF. The gene calls are TRBV5-4 and TRBJ1-2; 9 nucleotides align to TRBD1. Trimming removed 9 bases from V and 5 bases from J; junction bases left unmatched: 8. This CDR3 comprises 13 residues. Germline V lookup: CDR1 SGHNT, CDR2 YYREEE (reference sequence).

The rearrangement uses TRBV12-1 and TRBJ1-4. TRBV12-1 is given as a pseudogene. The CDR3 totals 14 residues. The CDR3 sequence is CASSFRGVGEKLFF. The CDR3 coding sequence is TGTGCCAGCAGCTTTCGCGGGGTAGGGGAAAAACTGTTTTTT.

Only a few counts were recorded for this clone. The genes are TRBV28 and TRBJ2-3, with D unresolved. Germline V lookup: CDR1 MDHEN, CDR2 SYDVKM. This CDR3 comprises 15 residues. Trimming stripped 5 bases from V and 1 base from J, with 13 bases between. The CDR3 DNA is TGTGCCAGCAGTCGGATTCTTGGGGGCACAGATACGCAGTATTTT. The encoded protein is CASSRILGGTDTQYF.

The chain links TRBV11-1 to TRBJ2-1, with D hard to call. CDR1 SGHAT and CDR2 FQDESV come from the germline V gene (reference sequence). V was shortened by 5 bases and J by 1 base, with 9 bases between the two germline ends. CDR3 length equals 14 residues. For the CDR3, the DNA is TGTGCCAGCAGCCCCCTTGGGTCCTACAATGAGCAGTTCTTC. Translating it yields CASSPLGSYNEQFF. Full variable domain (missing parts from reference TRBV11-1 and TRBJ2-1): EAEVAQSPRYKITEKSQAVAFWCDPISGHATLYWYRQILGQGPELLVQFQDESVVDDSQLPKDRFSAERLKGVDSTLKIQPAELGDSAMYLCASSPLGSYNEQFFGPGTRLTVL.

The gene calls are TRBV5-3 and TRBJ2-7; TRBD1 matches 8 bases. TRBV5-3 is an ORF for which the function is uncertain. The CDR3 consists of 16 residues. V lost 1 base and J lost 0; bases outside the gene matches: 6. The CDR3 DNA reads TGTGCCAGAAGCTTGTGGGGACAGGCTTTCTCCTACGAGCAGTACTTC. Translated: CARSLWGQAFSYEQYF.

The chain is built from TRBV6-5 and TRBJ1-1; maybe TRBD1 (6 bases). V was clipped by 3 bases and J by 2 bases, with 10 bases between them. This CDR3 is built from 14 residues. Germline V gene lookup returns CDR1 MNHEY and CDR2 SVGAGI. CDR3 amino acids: CASSYRGVNTEAFF. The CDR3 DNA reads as TGTGCCAGCAGTTATAGGGGGGTTAACACTGAAGCTTTCTTT.

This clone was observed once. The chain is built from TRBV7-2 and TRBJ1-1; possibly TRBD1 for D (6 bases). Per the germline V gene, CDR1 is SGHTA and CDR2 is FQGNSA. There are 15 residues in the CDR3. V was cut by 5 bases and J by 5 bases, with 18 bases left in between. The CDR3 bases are TGTGCCAGCAGCCCACCACATGGGGGGCCGACTGAAGCTTTCTTT. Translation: CASSPPHGGPTEAFF.

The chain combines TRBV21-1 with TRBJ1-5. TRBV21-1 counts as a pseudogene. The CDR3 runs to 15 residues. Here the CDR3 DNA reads TGTGCCAGCAGCAAAGAAGTCGGGGGGAATCAGCCCCAGCATTTT. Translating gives CASSKEVGGNQPQHF.

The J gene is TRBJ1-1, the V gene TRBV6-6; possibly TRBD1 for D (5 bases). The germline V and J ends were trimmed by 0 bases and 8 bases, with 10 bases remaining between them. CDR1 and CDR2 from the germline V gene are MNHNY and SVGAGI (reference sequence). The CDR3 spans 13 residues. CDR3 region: CASSYSVGTEAFF. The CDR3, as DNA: TGTGCCAGCAGTTACTCAGTAGGGACGGAAGCTTTCTTT.

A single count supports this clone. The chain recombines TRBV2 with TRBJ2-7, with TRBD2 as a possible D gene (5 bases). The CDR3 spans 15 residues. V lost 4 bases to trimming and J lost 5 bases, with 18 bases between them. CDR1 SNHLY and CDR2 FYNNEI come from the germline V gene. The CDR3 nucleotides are TGTGCCAGCAGTGTGATGAGGACTCGCCTGGACGAGCAGTACTTC. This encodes CASSVMRTRLDEQYF.

CDR3 DNA sequence: TGTGCCAGTAGTATCCAGAGCTCCTATAATTCACCCCTCCACTTT. As protein: CASSIQSSYNSPLHF. The V and J genes are TRBV19 and TRBJ1-6; D call uncertain. Germline CDR1 and CDR2: LNHDA and SQIVND (reference sequence). The length of the CDR3 is 15 residues. Trimming took off 3 bases at V and 0 bases at J, with 6 bases between the two ends.

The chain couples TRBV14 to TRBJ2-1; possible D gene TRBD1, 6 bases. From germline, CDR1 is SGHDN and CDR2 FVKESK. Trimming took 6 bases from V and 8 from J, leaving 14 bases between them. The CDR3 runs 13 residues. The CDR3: CASRRTGFDEQFF. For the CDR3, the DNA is TGTGCCAGCAGGCGAACAGGGTTCGATGAGCAGTTCTTC.

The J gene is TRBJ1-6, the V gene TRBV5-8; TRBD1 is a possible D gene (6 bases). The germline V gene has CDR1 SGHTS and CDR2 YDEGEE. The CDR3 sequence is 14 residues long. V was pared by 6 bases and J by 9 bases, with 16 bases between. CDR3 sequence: CASTIQGIGSPLHF. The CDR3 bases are TGTGCCAGCACCATACAGGGAATCGGTTCACCCCTCCACTTT.

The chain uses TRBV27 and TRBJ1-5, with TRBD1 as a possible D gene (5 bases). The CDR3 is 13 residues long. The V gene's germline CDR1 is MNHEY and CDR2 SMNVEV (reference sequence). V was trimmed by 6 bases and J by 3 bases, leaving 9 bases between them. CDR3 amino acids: CASSAGYNQPQHF. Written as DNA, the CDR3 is TGTGCCAGCAGCGCAGGGTACAATCAGCCCCAGCATTTT.

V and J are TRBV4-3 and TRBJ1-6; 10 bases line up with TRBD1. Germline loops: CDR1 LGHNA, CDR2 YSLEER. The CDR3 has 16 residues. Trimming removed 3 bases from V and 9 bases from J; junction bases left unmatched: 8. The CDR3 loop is CASSQQTGGSFSPLHF. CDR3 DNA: TGCGCCAGCAGCCAGCAGACAGGGGGCTCCTTTTCACCCCTCCACTTT.

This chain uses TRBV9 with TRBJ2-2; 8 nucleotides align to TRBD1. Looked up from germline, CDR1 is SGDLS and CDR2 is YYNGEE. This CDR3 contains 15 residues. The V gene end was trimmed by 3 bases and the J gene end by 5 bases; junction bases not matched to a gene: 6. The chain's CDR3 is CASSARYRGTGELFF. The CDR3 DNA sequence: TGTGCCAGCAGCGCCCGATACAGGGGGACCGGGGAGCTGTTTTTT.

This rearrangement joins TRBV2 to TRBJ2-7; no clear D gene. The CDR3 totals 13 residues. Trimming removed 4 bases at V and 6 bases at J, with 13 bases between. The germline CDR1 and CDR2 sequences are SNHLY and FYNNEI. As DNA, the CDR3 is TGTGCCAGCAGTGTTGCCTTTCCCTCCGAGCAGTACTTC. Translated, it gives CASSVAFPSEQYF. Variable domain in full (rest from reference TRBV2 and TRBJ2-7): EPEVTQTPSHQVTQMGQEVILRCVPISNHLYFYWYRQILGQKVEFLVSFYNNEISEKSEIFDDQFSVERPDGSNFTLKIRSTKLEDSAMYFCASSVAFPSEQYFGPGTRLTVT.

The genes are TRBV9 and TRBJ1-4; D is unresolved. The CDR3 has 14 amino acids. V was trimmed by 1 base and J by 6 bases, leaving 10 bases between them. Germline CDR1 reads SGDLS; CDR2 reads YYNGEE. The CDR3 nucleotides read TGTGCCAGCAGCGTAAGGCCGTTCCATGAAAAACTGTTTTTT. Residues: CASSVRPFHEKLFF. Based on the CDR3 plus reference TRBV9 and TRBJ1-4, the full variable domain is DSGVTQTPKHLITATGQRVTLRCSPRSGDLSVYWYQQSLDQGLQFLIQYYNGEERAKGNILERFSAQQFPDLHSELNLSSLELGDSALYFCASSVRPFHEKLFFGSGTQLSVL.

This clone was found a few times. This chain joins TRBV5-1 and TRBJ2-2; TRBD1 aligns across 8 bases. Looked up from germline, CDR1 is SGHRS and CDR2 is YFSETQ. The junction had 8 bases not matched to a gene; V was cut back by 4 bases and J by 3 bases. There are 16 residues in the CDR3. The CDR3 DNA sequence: TGCGCCAGCAGCCTCGATGGACAGGGATACACCGGGGAGCTGTTTTTT. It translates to CASSLDGQGYTGELFF.

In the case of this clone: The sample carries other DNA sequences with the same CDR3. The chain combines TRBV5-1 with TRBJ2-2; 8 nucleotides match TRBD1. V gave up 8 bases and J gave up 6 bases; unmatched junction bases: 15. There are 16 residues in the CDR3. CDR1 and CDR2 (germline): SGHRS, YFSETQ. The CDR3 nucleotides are TGCGCCAGTCTTCCTCAGGACAGGGAGCGTTCCGGGGAGCTGTTTTTT. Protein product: CASLPQDRERSGELFF.

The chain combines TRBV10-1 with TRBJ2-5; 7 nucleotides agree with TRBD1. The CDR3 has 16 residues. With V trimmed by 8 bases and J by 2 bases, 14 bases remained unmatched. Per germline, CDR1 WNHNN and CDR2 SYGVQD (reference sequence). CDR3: CASPEGGGTVQETQYF. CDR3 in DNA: TGCGCCAGCCCCGAGGGTGGTGGGACAGTACAAGAGACCCAGTACTTC.

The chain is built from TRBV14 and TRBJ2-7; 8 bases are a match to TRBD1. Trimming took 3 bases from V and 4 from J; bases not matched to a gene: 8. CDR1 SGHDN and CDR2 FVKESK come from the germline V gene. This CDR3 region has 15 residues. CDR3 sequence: CASSQRGQGKYEQYF. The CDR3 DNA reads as TGTGCCAGCAGCCAGCGAGGACAGGGAAAGTACGAGCAGTACTTC.

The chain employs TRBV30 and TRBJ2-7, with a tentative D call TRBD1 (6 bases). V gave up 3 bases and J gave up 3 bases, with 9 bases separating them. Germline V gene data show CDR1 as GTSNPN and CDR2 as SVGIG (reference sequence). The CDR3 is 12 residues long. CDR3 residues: CAWSAQGYEQYF. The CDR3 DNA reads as TGTGCCTGGAGCGCACAGGGCTACGAGCAGTACTTC.

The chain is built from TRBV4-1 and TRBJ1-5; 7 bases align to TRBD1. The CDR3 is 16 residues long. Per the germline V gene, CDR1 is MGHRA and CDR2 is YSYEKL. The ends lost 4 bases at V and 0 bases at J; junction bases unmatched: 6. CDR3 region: CASSRPGQYSNQPQHF. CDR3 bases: TGCGCCAGCAGCCGACCGGGACAGTATAGCAATCAGCCCCAGCATTTT.

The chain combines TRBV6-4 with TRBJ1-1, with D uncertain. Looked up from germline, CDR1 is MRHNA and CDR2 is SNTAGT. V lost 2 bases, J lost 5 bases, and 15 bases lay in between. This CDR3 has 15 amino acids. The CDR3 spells CASSDKGPGKTEAFF. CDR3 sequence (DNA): TGTGCCAGCAGTGACAAGGGCCCTGGGAAAACTGAAGCTTTCTTT.

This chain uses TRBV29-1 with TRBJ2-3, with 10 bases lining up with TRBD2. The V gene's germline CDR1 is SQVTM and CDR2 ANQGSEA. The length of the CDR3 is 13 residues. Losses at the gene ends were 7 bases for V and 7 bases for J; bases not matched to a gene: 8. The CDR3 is CSGLAGGSNTQYF. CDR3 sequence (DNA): TGCAGCGGATTAGCGGGGGGATCTAATACGCAGTATTTT.

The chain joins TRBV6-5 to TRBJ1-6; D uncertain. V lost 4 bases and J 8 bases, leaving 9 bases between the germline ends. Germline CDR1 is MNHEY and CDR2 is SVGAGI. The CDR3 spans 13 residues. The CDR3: CASSSNWDSPLHF. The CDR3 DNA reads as TGTGCCAGCAGTTCGAATTGGGATTCACCCCTCCACTTT.

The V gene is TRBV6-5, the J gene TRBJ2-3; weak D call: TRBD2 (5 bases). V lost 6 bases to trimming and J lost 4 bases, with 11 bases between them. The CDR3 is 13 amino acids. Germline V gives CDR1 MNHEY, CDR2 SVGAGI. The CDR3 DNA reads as TGTGCCAGCAGAAGGGATAGCGCAGATACGCAGTATTTT. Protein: CASRRDSADTQYF.

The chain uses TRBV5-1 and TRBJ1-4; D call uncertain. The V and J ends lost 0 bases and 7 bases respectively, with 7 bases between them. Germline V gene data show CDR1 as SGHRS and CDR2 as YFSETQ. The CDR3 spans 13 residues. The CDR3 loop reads CASSLGSGEKLFF. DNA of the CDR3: TGCGCCAGCAGCTTGGGTTCTGGTGAAAAACTGTTTTTT.

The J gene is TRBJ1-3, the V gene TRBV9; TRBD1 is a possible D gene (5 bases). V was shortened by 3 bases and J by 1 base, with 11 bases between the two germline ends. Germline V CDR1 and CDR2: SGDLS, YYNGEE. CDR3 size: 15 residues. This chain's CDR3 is CASSESGISGNTIYF. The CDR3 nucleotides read TGTGCCAGCAGCGAATCAGGGATTTCTGGAAACACCATATATTTT.

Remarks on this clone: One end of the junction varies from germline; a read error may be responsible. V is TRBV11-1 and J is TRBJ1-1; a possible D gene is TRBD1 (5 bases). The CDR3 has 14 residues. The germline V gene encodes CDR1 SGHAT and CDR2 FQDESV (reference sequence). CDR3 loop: CASTLTRVGTEAFF. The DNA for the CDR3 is TGTGCCAGCACCTTAACCAGGGTGGGCACTGAAGCTTTCTTT.